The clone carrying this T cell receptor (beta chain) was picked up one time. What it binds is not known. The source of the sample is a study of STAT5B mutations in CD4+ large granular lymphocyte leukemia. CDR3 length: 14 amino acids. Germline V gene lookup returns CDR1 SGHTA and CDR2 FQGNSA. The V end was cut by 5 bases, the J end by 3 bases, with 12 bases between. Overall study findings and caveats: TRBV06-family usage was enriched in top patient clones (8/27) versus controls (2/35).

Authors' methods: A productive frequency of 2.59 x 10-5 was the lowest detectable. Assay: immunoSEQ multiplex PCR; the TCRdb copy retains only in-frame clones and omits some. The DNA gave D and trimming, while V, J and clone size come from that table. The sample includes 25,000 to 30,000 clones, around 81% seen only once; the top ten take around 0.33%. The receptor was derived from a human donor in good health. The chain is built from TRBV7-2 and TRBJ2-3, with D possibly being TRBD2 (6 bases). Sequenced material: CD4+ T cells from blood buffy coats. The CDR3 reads CASSLLGGTDTQYF. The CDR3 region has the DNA TGTGCCAGCAGCCTCCTGGGGGGTACAGATACGCAGTATTTT.